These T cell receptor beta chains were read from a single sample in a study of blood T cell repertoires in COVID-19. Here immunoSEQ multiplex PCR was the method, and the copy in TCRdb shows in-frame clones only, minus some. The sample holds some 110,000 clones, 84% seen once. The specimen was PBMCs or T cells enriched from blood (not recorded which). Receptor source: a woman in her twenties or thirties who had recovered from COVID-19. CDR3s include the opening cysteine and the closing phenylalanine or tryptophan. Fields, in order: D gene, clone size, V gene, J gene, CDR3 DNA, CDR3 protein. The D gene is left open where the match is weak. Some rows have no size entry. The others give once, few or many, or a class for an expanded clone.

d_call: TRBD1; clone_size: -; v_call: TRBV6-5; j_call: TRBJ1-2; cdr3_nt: TGTGCCAGCAGAACGGACAGGGAACCCTATGGCTACACCTTC; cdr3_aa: CASRTDREPYGYTF
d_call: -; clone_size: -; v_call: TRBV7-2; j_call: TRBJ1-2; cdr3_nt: TGTGCCAGCAGCGTGACAGGTTTAGTGGGAGGCTACACCTTC; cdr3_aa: CASSVTGLVGGYTF
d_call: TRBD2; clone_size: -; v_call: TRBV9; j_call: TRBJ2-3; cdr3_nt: TGTGCCAGCAGCGTAGGCCTAGCGGGAGGGCCTCCCACAGATACGCAGTATTTT; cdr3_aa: CASSVGLAGGPPTDTQYF
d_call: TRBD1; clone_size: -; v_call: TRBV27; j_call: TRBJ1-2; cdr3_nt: TGTGCCAGCAGTCTACAGGGGTATGGCTACACCTTC; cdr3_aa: CASSLQGYGYTF
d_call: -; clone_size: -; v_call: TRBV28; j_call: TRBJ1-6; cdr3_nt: TGTGCCAGCAGATCCCGGGGGTACTCCTATAATTCACCCCTCCACTTT; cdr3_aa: CASRSRGYSYNSPLHF
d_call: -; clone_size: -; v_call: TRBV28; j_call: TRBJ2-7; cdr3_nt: TGTGCCAGCAGTTTCCCCAGGGTCCCCTACGAGCAGTACTTC; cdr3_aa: CASSFPRVPYEQYF
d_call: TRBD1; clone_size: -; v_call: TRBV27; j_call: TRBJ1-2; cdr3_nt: TGTGCCAGCAGGCTAGGACAGGGGGGGTATTATGGCTACACCTTC; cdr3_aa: CASRLGQGGYYGYTF
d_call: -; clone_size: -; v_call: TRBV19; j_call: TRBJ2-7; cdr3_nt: TGTGCCAGTAGTGCCCGTTCCGTGCGCTACGAGCAGTACTTC; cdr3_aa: CASSARSVRYEQYF
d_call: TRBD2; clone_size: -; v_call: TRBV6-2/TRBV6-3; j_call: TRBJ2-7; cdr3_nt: TGTGCCAGCAGTTACTCTCAGACTAGCGGGGAGTACGAGCAGTACTTC; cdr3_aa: CASSYSQTSGEYEQYF
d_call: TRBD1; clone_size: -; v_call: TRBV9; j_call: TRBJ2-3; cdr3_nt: TGTGCCAGCAGCGTGGGGACAGGAGGTTCAGATACGCAGTATTTT; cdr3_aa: CASSVGTGGSDTQYF
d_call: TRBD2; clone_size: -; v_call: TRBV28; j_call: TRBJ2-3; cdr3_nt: TGTGCCAGCACCGTGACTAGCGGGAGGCGGGGAGATACGCAGTATTTT; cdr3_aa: CASTVTSGRRGDTQYF
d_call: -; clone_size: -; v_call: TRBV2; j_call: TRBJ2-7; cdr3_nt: TGTGCCAGTAGAGGGGACTTAGCCTACGAGCAGTACTTC; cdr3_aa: CASRGDLAYEQYF
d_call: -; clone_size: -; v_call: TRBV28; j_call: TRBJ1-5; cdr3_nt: TGTGCCAGCAGGAGCAGCAATCAGCCCCAGCATTTT; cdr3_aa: CASRSSNQPQHF
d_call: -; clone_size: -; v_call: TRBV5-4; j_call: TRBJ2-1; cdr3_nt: TGTGCCAGCAGCCCGGGAGCCGCCGATGAGCAGTTCTTC; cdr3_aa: CASSPGAADEQFF
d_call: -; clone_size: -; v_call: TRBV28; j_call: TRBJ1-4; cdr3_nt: TGTGCCAGCGGCAGGAATGAAAAACTGTTTTTT; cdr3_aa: CASGRNEKLFF
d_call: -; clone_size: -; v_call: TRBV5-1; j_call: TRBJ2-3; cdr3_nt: TGCGCCAGCAGCTTGGAGGGGGAAGTAACAGATACGCAGTATTTT; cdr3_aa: CASSLEGEVTDTQYF
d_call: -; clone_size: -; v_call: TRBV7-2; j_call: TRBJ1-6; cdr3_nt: TGTGCCAGCAGCACAACCAGGGGACGTAATTCACCCCTCCACTTT; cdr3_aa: CASSTTRGRNSPLHF
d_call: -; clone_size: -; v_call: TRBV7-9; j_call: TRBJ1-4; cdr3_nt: TGTGCCAGCAATCTACCTAATGAAAAACTGTTTTTT; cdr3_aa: CASNLPNEKLFF
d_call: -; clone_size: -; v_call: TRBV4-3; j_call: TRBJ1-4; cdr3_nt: TGCGCCAGCAGCCAAGAGGCAAAAGCAACTAATGAAAAACTGTTTTTT; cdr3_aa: CASSQEAKATNEKLFF
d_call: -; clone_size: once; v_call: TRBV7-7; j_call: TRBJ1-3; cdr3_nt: TGTGCTAGCAGCCAGACTGCGGGAGCTGGAAACACCATATATTTT; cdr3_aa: CASSQTAGAGNTIYF
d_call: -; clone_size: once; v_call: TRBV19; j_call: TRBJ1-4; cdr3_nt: TGTGCCAGTAGTATAACTGGGCAGACAACTAATGAAAAACTGTTTTTT; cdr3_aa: CASSITGQTTNEKLFF
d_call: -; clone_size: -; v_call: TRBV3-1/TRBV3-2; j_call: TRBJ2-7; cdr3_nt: TGTGCCAGCAGCCGAGACTCTACCACTTACGAGCAGTACTTC; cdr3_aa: CASSRDSTTYEQYF
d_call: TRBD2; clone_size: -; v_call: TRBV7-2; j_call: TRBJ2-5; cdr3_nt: TGTGCCAGCAGCCCGGGACTAGCGGGAGGCCTCTCTGGGGAGACCCAGTACTTC; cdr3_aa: CASSPGLAGGLSGETQYF
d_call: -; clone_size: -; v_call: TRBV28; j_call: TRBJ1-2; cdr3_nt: TGTGCCAGCAGCATACAACCCATCTATGGCTACACCTTC; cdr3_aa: CASSIQPIYGYTF
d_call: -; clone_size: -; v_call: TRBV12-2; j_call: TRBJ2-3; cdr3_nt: TGTGCAAGTCGCCCCAGACAGGGCAACACAGATACGCAGTATTTT; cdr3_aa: CASRPRQGNTDTQYF
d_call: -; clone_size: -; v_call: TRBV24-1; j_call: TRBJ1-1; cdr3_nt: TGTGCCACCAGTGATCCGGGACTCAATCGCACTGAAGCTTTCTTT; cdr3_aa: CATSDPGLNRTEAFF
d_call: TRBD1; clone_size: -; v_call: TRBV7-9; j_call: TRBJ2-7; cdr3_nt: TGTGCCAGCAGCTTAGACGGTGGGACAGGGAGCCACGAGCAGTACTTC; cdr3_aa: CASSLDGGTGSHEQYF
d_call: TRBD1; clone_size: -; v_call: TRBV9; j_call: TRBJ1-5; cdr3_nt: TGTGCCAGCAGCACCGGACAGGGTAGAGATCAGCCCCAGCATTTT; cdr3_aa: CASSTGQGRDQPQHF
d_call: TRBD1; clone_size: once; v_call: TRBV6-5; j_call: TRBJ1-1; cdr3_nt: TGTGCCAGCAGTACCCACAGGGGGGGTAGGACTGAAGCTTTCTTT; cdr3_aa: CASSTHRGGRTEAFF
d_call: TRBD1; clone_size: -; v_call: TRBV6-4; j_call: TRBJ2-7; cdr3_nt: TGTGCCAGCAGTTGGACAGGGAATCTCTCCTACGAGCAGTACTTC; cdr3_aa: CASSWTGNLSYEQYF
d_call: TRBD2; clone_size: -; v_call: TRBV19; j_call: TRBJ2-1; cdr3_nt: TGTGCCAGTAGTTCCCTAGCGGGAGGGCCTGGGAATGAGCAGTTCTTC; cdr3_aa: CASSSLAGGPGNEQFF
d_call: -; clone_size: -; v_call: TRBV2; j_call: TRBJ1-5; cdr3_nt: TGTGCCAGCAGTCAGGGGTACCGTCAGCCCCAGCATTTT; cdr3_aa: CASSQGYRQPQHF
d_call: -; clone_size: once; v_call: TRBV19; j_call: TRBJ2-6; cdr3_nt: TGTGCCAGTAGTATAGGCCCCAGGGGTTCCTCTGGGGCCAACGTCCTGACTTTC; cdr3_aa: CASSIGPRGSSGANVLTF
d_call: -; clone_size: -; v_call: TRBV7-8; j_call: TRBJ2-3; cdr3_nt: TGTGCCAGCAGCTTAGCGTTCAGTCCCGGGAGCACAGATACGCAGTATTTT; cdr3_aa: CASSLAFSPGSTDTQYF
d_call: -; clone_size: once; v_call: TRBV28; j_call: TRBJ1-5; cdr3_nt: TGTGCCAGCAGTTTGGCTTATTACCATCAGCCCCAGCATTTT; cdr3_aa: CASSLAYYHQPQHF
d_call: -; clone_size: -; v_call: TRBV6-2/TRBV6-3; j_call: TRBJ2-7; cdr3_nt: TGTGCCAGCAGTTACTCCAAGGGGCCCTACGAGCAGTACTTC; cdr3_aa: CASSYSKGPYEQYF
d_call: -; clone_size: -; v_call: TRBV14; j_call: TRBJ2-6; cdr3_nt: TGTGCCAGCAGCCAATTCTGGGGCGCTGGGGCCAACGTCCTGACTTTC; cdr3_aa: CASSQFWGAGANVLTF
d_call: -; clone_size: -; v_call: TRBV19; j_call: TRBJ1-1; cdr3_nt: TGTGCCAGTAGCCCGACAACCAACACTGAAGCTTTCTTT; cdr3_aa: CASSPTTNTEAFF
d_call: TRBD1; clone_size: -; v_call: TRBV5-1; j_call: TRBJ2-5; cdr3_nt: TGCGCCAGCAGCGGGACAGTATTTCAAGAGACCCAGTACTTC; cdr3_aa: CASSGTVFQETQYF
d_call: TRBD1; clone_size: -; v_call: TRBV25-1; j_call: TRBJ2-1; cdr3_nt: TGTGCCAGCAGTCAGGGACAGGGGGCTCACAATGAGCAGTTCTTC; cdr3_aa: CASSQGQGAHNEQFF
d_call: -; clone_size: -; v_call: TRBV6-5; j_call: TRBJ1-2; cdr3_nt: TGTGCCAGCAGTCGGCCCGGCGGGGGGTATGGCTACACCTTC; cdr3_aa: CASSRPGGGYGYTF
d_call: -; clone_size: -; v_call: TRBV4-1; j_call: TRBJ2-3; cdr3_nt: TGCGCCAGCAGCCAAGGTTCAGCGGCTAGCACAGATACGCAGTATTTT; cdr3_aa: CASSQGSAASTDTQYF